This section outlines one T cell receptor (beta chain) sequence together with its context. The sample is drawn from a study of blood T cell repertoires in COVID-19. In the study overall: COVID-19 samples collected from the United States, Italy and Spain covered acute and convalescent phases.

Repertoires were generated with immunoSEQ multiplex PCR, while TCRdb's copy carries only in-frame clones and drops some. The data show 150,000 or so clones, less than 90% seen once. Resolution of symptoms, clearance, or two negative PCRs was present in recovered Cohort 3 donors. Losses at the gene ends were 3 bases for V and 0 bases for J; bases not matched to a gene: 7. The germline V gene encodes CDR1 KGHSH and CDR2 LQKENI. The length of the CDR3 is 16 residues. What was sequenced was PBMCs or T cells enriched from blood (not recorded which). V is TRBV18 and J is TRBJ1-2; 7 positions match TRBD1. The receptor was isolated from a woman aged 45 to 65 who had recovered from COVID-19. CDR3 bases: TGTGCCAGCTCACCTATAGCGGGACAGCCTAACTATGGCTACACCTTC. Translating it yields CASSPIAGQPNYGYTF.